This is a list of T cell receptor beta chains from one sample in a study of breast tumors, draining lymph nodes, adjacent tissues. Using its own MiXCR run on the multiplex PCR reads, TCRdb lists one record per CDR3 protein. The table has over 150,000 distinct CDR3 sequences, about 33% seen once. Sequenced input: axillary lymph node tissue. All receptors derive from a female donor with breast cancer. Some clones in this sample may be carry-over from other donors' samples. The CDR3 runs from the conserved cysteine through the conserved F or W. Clone size, where shown, is once, few, many, or a class for clones that have expanded.

clone_size: many
v_call: TRBV7-2
j_call: TRBJ2-2
cdr3_aa: CASSSLGTGDTGELFF

clone_size: many
v_call: TRBV19
j_call: TRBJ1-2
cdr3_aa: CASSPGTANYGYTF

clone_size: many
v_call: TRBV6-6
j_call: TRBJ2-7
cdr3_aa: CASSTNGRGWDEQYF

clone_size: many
v_call: TRBV30
j_call: TRBJ2-5
cdr3_aa: CAWMGQGGETQYF

clone_size: many
v_call: TRBV2
j_call: TRBJ2-2
cdr3_aa: CASSGRQAPNTGELFF

clone_size: NA
v_call: TRBV6-2/TRBV6-3
j_call: TRBJ1-1
cdr3_aa: CASSVDRGAVWNTEAFF

clone_size: NA
v_call: TRBV7-2
j_call: TRBJ1-1
cdr3_aa: CASTLEGLKNTEAFF

clone_size: many
v_call: TRBV6-6
j_call: TRBJ2-5
cdr3_aa: CASSNTPGHRAETQYF

clone_size: NA
v_call: TRBV4-2
j_call: TRBJ1-5
cdr3_aa: CASSQEQRLQETQHF

clone_size: many
v_call: TRBV2
j_call: TRBJ2-5
cdr3_aa: CASSLLAGVPPTYQETQYF

clone_size: NA
v_call: TRBV7-3
j_call: TRBJ2-5
cdr3_aa: CASSLGTGGLDGEPQYF

clone_size: many
v_call: TRBV20-1
j_call: TRBJ2-1
cdr3_aa: CSARDHRLAGASYNEQFF

clone_size: NA
v_call: TRBV7-9
j_call: TRBJ1-6
cdr3_aa: CASSRDNSPLHF

clone_size: few
v_call: TRBV20-1
j_call: TRBJ2-4
cdr3_aa: CSALGTSGRARNIQYF

clone_size: many
v_call: TRBV11-2
j_call: TRBJ2-1
cdr3_aa: CASRAGLYYNEQFF

clone_size: NA
v_call: TRBV27
j_call: TRBJ1-2
cdr3_aa: CASSYRGQNLYGYTF

clone_size: NA
v_call: TRBV27
j_call: TRBJ2-7
cdr3_aa: CAGSPRGQGYYEQYF

clone_size: NA
v_call: TRBV6-1
j_call: TRBJ1-2
cdr3_aa: CASSEAPVCLRDSYGYTF

clone_size: few
v_call: TRBV6-5
j_call: TRBJ1-3
cdr3_aa: CASSKHKLSTIYF

clone_size: NA
v_call: TRBV25-1
j_call: TRBJ1-6
cdr3_aa: CASSEYLGSPLHF

clone_size: many
v_call: TRBV7-2
j_call: TRBJ1-5
cdr3_aa: CASSLAGTGVNQPQHF

clone_size: NA
v_call: TRBV5-1
j_call: TRBJ2-3
cdr3_aa: CASNKAGTSGGAQPGTQYF

clone_size: many
v_call: TRBV19
j_call: TRBJ2-3
cdr3_aa: CASSITRKGTGSDTQYF